The clone carrying this TCR beta chain was seen ten or more times. The sample belongs to a study of blood T cells in healthy people across ages. The authors ran a second PCR of roughly 7 to 11 cycles using a sample-barcoded 5' primer and a J-beta primer mix. Sequencing yielded, for each sample, at least 2.5 million paired-end reads carrying CDR3. TCRdb passed the 5' RACE reads through MiXCR, listing each CDR3 protein once. The sample yields under 850,000 distinct CDR3 sequences, 30% to 45% seen once. The sample, about 9.2 milliliters of peripheral blood, was drawn from each donor. Germline V gene sequence: CDR1 SGHRS, CDR2 YFSETQ. The CDR3 length is 13 residues. Trimming removed 4 bases from V and 6 bases from J; junction bases left unmatched: 3.

The chain carries TRBV5-1 and TRBJ1-2, with 10 bases lining up with TRBD1. The receptor comes from a young man in good health. Sequenced: blood. CDR3 DNA sequence: TGCGCCAGCAGCCCCGGGACAGGGGATGGCTACACCTTC. Translating it yields CASSPGTGDGYTF.